The T cell receptor beta chain under discussion was sequenced for a study of blood T cell repertoires in COVID-19. Study summary: Acute and convalescent COVID-19 samples came from the United States, Italy and Spain. The cDNA or gDNA used as material had been derived from T cells, B-cell-depleted T cells, or PBMCs.

The V gene end was trimmed by 8 bases and the J gene end by 4 bases; junction bases not matched to a gene: 15. Germline V gene lookup returns CDR1 SEHNR and CDR2 FQNEAQ (reference sequence). The CDR3 has 17 amino acids. Authors' data handling: Nucleated cell counts were estimated from reference gene primer amplification. Measured with immunoSEQ multiplex PCR; TCRdb has only the in-frame clones, and not every one. The V and J calls and clone size are taken from that table; D and trimming were inferred from the DNA. The data hold about 110,000 clones, with approximately 80% observed a single time. This rearrangement joins TRBV7-9 to TRBJ2-2; TRBD1 matches 8 bases. The sample comprised peripheral blood. The TCR was taken from a woman in her 70s with acute or convalescent COVID-19. In nucleotides, the CDR3 is TGTGCCAGCCCAAGTGGAATGACAGGGGCGGGCACCGGGGAGCTGTTTTTT. It encodes CASPSGMTGAGTGELFF.